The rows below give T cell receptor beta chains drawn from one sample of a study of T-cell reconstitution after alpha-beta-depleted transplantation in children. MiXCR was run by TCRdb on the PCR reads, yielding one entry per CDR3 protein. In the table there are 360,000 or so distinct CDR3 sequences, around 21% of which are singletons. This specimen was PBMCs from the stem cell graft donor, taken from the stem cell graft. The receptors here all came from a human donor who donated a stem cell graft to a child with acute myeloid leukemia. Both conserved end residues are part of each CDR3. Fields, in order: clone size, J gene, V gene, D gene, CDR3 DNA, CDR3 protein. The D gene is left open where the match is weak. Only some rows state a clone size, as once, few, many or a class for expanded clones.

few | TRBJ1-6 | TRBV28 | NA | TGTGCCAGCTATACGAGGGGCTCACCCCTCCACTTT | CASYTRGSPLHF
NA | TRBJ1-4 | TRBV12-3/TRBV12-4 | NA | TGTGCCAGCAGTTTTATTTCTGAAGAAAAACTGTTTTTT | CASSFISEEKLFF
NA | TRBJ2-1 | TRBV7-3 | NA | TGTGCCAGCAGCCTCACAGGGCGGTGGAATGAGCAGTTCTTC | CASSLTGRWNEQFF
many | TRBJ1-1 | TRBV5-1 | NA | TGCGCCAGCAGCTCGCACATGAACACTGAAGCTTTCTTT | CASSSHMNTEAFF
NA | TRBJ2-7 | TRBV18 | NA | TGTGCCAGCTCACCACCCGGGGAAGGGGAGCAGTACTTC | CASSPPGEGEQYF
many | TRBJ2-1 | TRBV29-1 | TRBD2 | TGCAGCGTTGTAACCCTAGCGGGAGAGGGCTCCTACAATGAGCAGTTCTTC | CSVVTLAGEGSYNEQFF
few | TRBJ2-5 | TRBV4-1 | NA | TGCGCCAGCAGCCAAGGGGCTTTTCAAGAGACCCAGTACTTC | CASSQGAFQETQYF
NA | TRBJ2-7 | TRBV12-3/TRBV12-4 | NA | TGTGCCAGCACGGGCGGTGCGCTACACGAGCAGTACTTC | CASTGGALHEQYF
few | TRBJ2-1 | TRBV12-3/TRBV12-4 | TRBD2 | TGTGCCAGCAGCCTAGGGACTAGCGGGAGCCATAATGAGCAGTTCTTC | CASSLGTSGSHNEQFF
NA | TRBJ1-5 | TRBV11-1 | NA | TGTGCCAGCAGCGTAACCCCCTCATGGGGTATGAATCAGCCCCAGCATTTT | CASSVTPSWGMNQPQHF
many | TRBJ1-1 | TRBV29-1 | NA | TGCAGCGTTGCGAGGGGTGAAGCTTTCTTT | CSVARGEAFF
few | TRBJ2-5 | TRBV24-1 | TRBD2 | TGTGCCACCAGCCCCGGCGGGAGGGCCCAAGAGACCCAGTACTTC | CATSPGGRAQETQYF
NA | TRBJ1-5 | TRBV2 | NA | TGTGCCAGCAGTGGGGGGGCCGCTAGGCATTTT | CASSGGAARHF
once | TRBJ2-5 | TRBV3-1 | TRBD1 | TGTGCCAGCAGCCTCTCCGGGACAGGCCAAGAGACCCAGTACTTC | CASSLSGTGQETQYF
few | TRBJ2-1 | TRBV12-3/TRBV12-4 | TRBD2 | TGTGCCAGCAGTGCCAGACTAGCGGGACTATATAATGAGCAGTTCTTC | CASSARLAGLYNEQFF
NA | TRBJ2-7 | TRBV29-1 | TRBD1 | TGCAGCGTTGAACAGGGGGCCTACGGGCAGTACTTC | CSVEQGAYGQYF
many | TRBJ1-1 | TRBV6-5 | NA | TGTGCCAGCAGTTACCCCGGGGGCGGGAACACTGAAGCTTTCTTT | CASSYPGGGNTEAFF
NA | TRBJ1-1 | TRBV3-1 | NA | TGTGCCAGCAGCCCTCGACAGAGAGGGACGAACACTGAAGCTTTCTTT | CASSPRQRGTNTEAFF
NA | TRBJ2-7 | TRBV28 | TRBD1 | TGTGCCAGCAGTACCCAGTGGGACAGACCCTACGAGCAGTACTTC | CASSTQWDRPYEQYF
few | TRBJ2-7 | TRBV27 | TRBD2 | TGTGCCAGCAGTTTAATCGGTACTAGCGGGAGTTACGAGCAGTACTTC | CASSLIGTSGSYEQYF
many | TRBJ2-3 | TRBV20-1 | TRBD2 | TGCAGTGCTAGAGATCCGCGGGAGGATCGAGATACGCAGTATTTT | CSARDPREDRDTQYF
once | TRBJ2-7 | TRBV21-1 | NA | TGTGCCAGCAGCAAAGTCCGCCCACACCCTTACGAGCAGTACTTC | CASSKVRPHPYEQYF
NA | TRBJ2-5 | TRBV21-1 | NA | TGTGCCAGCAGCTCGCAGGATATTCAAGAGACCCAGTACTTC | CASSSQDIQETQYF
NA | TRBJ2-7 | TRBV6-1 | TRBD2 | TGTGCCAGCAGTACCTCCGGGACTAAGGCATTCTACGAGCAGTACTTC | CASSTSGTKAFYEQYF
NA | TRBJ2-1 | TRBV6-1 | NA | TGTGCCAGCACTGTGCAGGGTTACAATGAGCAGTTCTTC | CASTVQGYNEQFF
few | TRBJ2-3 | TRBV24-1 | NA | TGTGCCACCCCCAGCCCAGACGAGACAGATACGCAGTATTTT | CATPSPDETDTQYF
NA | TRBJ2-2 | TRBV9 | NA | TGTGCCAGCAGCGTTAGCGGAGTCGCGAACACCGGGGAGCTGTTTTTT | CASSVSGVANTGELFF